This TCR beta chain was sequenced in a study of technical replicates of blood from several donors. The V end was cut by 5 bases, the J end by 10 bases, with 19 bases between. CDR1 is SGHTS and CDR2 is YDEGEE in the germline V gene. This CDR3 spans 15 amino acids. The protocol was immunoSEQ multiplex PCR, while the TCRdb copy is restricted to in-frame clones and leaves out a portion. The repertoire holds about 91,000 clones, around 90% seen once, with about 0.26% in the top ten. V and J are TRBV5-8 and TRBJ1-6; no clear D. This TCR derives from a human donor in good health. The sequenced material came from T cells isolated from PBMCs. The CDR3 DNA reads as TGTGCCAGCAGATCCCTCGGGGTCATGGCCTCACCCCTCCACTTT. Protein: CASRSLGVMASPLHF.